The 25 T cell receptor beta chains below come from one sample, sequenced in a study of blood T cells in healthy people across ages. Using a J-beta primer mix together with a sample-barcoded 5' primer, a second PCR was run for roughly 6 to 11 cycles. TCRdb reprocessed the 5' RACE reads via MiXCR and lists one record per CDR3 protein. This repertoire shows 500,000 to 650,000 distinct CDR3 sequences, about 29% found once; its top ten account for approximately 3.6%. These data also formed part of another study, on T cells of mothers and their children.

Sequencing was carried out using blood. The receptors were sampled from a boy younger than 10 in good health.

This clonotype has only a few counts. The chain uses TRBV6-2 or TRBV6-3 and TRBJ2-5; 8 nucleotides line up with TRBD1. The germline V gene has CDR1 MNHEY and CDR2 SVGEGT. The trim removed 6 bases at V and 7 bases at J, leaving 16 bases unmatched. This CDR3 contains 16 residues. The CDR3 DNA reads TGTGCCAGCAGCCCAGAAGGAGGGACAGGTCGGGGGACCCAGTACTTC. It encodes CASSPEGGTGRGTQYF.

In its sample, this clonotype was seen many times. This rearrangement joins TRBV4-3 to TRBJ1-2; 7 bases fit TRBD1. This CDR3 spans 16 amino acids. Germline CDR1 LGHNA, CDR2 YSLEER. V lost 4 bases, J lost 0 bases, and 8 bases stayed unmatched. The CDR3 nucleotides read TGCGCCAGCAGCCCCCAGACAGGGCGCTCTAACTATGGCTACACCTTC. It codes for CASSPQTGRSNYGYTF.

The rearrangement links TRBV27 to TRBJ2-5; 13 nucleotides line up with TRBD2. Judging by the DNA end, TRBJ2-7 fits better; the J call may be wrong. This CDR3 spans 19 amino acids. Per germline, CDR1 MNHEY and CDR2 SMNVEV (reference sequence). The CDR3 loop is CASSLTYWGGTSGIYEQYF. The CDR3 bases are TGTGCCAGCAGTTTAACGTATTGGGGTGGGACTAGCGGGATCTACGAGCAGTACTTC.

This chain links TRBV28 with TRBJ2-1; 12 positions agree with TRBD2. This CDR3 spans 16 amino acids. Germline V CDR1 and CDR2: MDHEN, SYDVKM. V trimming: 3 bases; J trimming: 7 bases; junction bases outside the gene matches: 7. CDR3 nucleotide sequence: TGTGCCAGCAGTTTCCCCCGGACTAGCGGGATTAATGAGCAGTTCTTC. This encodes CASSFPRTSGINEQFF.

This clonotype was detected only a few times. The chain combines TRBV6-1 with TRBJ1-4; TRBD1 might be the D (6 bases). The CDR3 sequence is 14 residues long. Germline V gene data show CDR1 as MNHNS and CDR2 as SASEGT. The V and J ends lost 4 bases and 3 bases respectively, with 9 bases between them. The CDR3 nucleotides read TGTGCCAGCAGTGGGCGGACAGCTAATGAAAAACTGTTTTTT. Amino acids: CASSGRTANEKLFF.

The gene calls are TRBV11-2 and TRBJ1-1; D gene unclear. There are 13 residues in the CDR3. From germline, CDR1 is SGHAT and CDR2 FQNNGV. The V and J ends lost 3 bases and 4 bases respectively, with 9 bases between them. The CDR3 is CASSFGFGTEAFF. The CDR3 bases are TGTGCCAGCAGCTTCGGGTTTGGCACTGAAGCTTTCTTT.

V usage is TRBV27 and J usage is TRBJ2-5; tentative D call: TRBD2 (5 bases). Germline V gene lookup returns CDR1 MNHEY and CDR2 SMNVEV (reference sequence). The CDR3 is made up of 15 amino acids. V shed 5 bases and J shed 1 base, with 14 bases lying between them. CDR3 loop: CASSKDRGAQETQYF. Written as DNA, the CDR3 is TGTGCCAGCAGTAAGGATCGGGGAGCCCAAGAGACCCAGTACTTC.

This clonotype showed up just once. V gene TRBV12-5 combines with J gene TRBJ1-2, with 8 positions matching TRBD1. There are 15 residues in the CDR3. Germline V gene sequence: CDR1 LGHNT, CDR2 FRNRAP. Germline trimming cut 7 bases from V and 4 bases from J; bases unmatched to any gene: 11. CDR3 region: CASDPSPGTGYGYTF. CDR3 sequence (DNA): TGTGCTAGTGACCCTAGTCCGGGGACAGGCTATGGCTACACCTTC.

This chain joins TRBV24-1 and TRBJ2-2; D ambiguous. Germline V gives CDR1 KGHDR, CDR2 SFDVKD. The CDR3 loop spans 13 amino acids. Trimming left V 3 bases short and J 7 bases short, with 8 bases between. In nucleotides, the CDR3 is TGTGCCACCAGTGATCCGGGCATCGGGGAGCTGTTTTTT. This codes for CATSDPGIGELFF.

Concerning this clonotype: A read error may produce the germline difference seen at one junction end. CDR3 loop: CAWKEDRAEKGVF. CDR3 nucleotide sequence: TGTGCCTGGAAGGAGGACAGGGCGGAAAAGGGGGTCTTC. The chain carries TRBV30 and TRBJ2-7; the match to TRBD1 covers 8 bases. Germline V lookup: CDR1 GTSNPN, CDR2 SVGIG (reference sequence). The length of the CDR3 is 13 residues.

The V and J genes are TRBV29-1 and TRBJ1-6; a possible D gene is TRBD1 (5 bases). Germline V gene lookup returns CDR1 SQVTM and CDR2 ANQGSEA. The CDR3 consists of 12 residues. Trimming shortened V by 6 bases and J by 7 bases, and 10 bases separated the two germline ends. The CDR3: CSVRDGNSPLHF. The CDR3 DNA is TGCAGCGTCCGGGACGGCAATTCACCCCTCCACTTT.

The rearrangement uses TRBV4-2 and TRBJ1-6; D is perhaps TRBD1 (5 bases). The CDR3 runs to 15 residues. Germline V lookup: CDR1 LGHNA, CDR2 YNFKEQ. V lost 0 bases, J lost 8 bases, and 11 bases lay in between. The CDR3 sequence is CASSQEVGADSPLHF. CDR3 DNA: TGTGCCAGCAGCCAAGAGGTAGGGGCGGATTCACCCCTCCACTTT.

The gene calls are TRBV29-1 and TRBJ1-1; 10 bases line up with TRBD1. J lost 0 bases, V lost 6 bases, and 7 bases had no gene match. Germline loops: CDR1 SQVTM, CDR2 ANQGSEA. The CDR3 totals 15 residues. CDR3 bases: TGCAGCGTGGGAAGACAGGGGGCTCTGAACACTGAAGCTTTCTTT. Protein sequence: CSVGRQGALNTEAFF.

The rearrangement links TRBV6-5 to TRBJ2-7, with 9 bases fitting TRBD1. The trim removed 2 bases at V and 3 bases at J, leaving 5 bases unmatched. CDR1 is MNHEY and CDR2 is SVGAGI in the germline V gene. This CDR3 contains 15 residues. DNA for the CDR3: TGTGCCAGCAGTTACATTGTGGGACAGGGCTACGAGCAGTACTTC. Encoded protein: CASSYIVGQGYEQYF.

The chain joins TRBV29-1 to TRBJ2-1, with 8 positions matching TRBD2. The better agreement between TRBJ2-5 and the DNA end casts doubt on the J call. The length of the CDR3 is 13 residues. Germline CDR1 is SQVTM and CDR2 is ANQGSEA. The CDR3 DNA is TGCAGCGGCAAGCGGGGGCCGGGAGAGACCCAGTACTTC. Amino acids: CSGKRGPGETQYF.

CDR3 DNA sequence: TGCAGTGTAGGGAGGACAGGCCAAGAGACCCAGTACTTC. Translated, it gives CSVGRTGQETQYF. V gene TRBV20-1 combines with J gene TRBJ2-5; maybe TRBD1 (7 bases). V shed 7 bases and J shed 1 base, with 13 bases lying between them. Germline values: CDR1 DFQATT, CDR2 SNEGSKA (reference sequence). This CDR3 region has 13 residues.

This chain joins TRBV2 and TRBJ2-2; 9 bases match TRBD1. J lost 5 bases, V lost 7 bases, and 5 bases had no gene match. Germline-derived CDR1 and CDR2 are SNHLY and FYNNEI. This CDR3 has 14 amino acids. CDR3: CASNGDRETGELFF. CDR3 bases: TGTGCCAGCAATGGGGACAGGGAAACCGGGGAGCTGTTTTTT.

V and J are TRBV9 and TRBJ2-1; the D call may be TRBD1 or TRBD2 (5 bases each). The CDR3 extends over 15 amino acids. Trimming pared 0 bases from V and 2 bases from J, leaving 9 bases between. Germline V CDR1 and CDR2: SGDLS, YYNGEE. CDR3: CASSVVGDPYNEQFF. In nucleotides, the CDR3 is TGTGCCAGCAGCGTAGTTGGGGACCCCTACAATGAGCAGTTCTTC.

The chain combines TRBV20-1 with TRBJ1-1, with TRBD1 as a possible D gene (6 bases). This CDR3 is built from 14 residues. CDR1 is DFQATT, CDR2 SNEGSKA, per germline (reference sequence). V was trimmed by 6 bases and J by 0 bases, leaving 14 bases between them. CDR3 amino acids: CSAHTRDMNTEAFF. As DNA, the CDR3 is TGCAGTGCCCACACCAGGGACATGAACACTGAAGCTTTCTTT.

The chain carries TRBV6-2 or TRBV6-3 and TRBJ2-1, with D hard to call. Per the germline V gene, CDR1 is MNHEY and CDR2 is SVGEGT. Trimming shortened V by 2 bases and J by 6 bases, and 8 bases separated the two germline ends. The CDR3 extends over 13 amino acids. The CDR3 nucleotides read TGTGCCAGCAGTTACCGGGTCCTCAATGAGCAGTTCTTC. Protein sequence: CASSYRVLNEQFF.

This clonotype was seen a handful of times. The chain is built from TRBV5-5 and TRBJ2-1, with no clear D. The J call may not be correct, given that the DNA end is closer to TRBJ2-5. This CDR3 has 12 amino acids. Germline values: CDR1 SGHKS, CDR2 YYEKEE (reference sequence). The CDR3, as DNA: TGTGCCAGCAGCTTGGAGGACGGGACCCAGTACTTC. It translates to CASSLEDGTQYF.

In its sample, this clonotype was seen a few times. The rearrangement links TRBV29-1 to TRBJ1-2, with 9 bases that match TRBD1. Unmatched junction bases numbered 11, after V lost 7 bases and J lost 5 bases. The germline V gene encodes CDR1 SQVTM and CDR2 ANQGSEA. The CDR3 spans 14 residues. The CDR3 DNA follows: TGCAGCGGGCTCGTAACAGGGGGCGCGTATGGCTACACCTTC. Its protein product is CSGLVTGGAYGYTF.

This chain joins TRBV12-3 or TRBV12-4 and TRBJ2-7, with D possibly called TRBD1 or TRBD2 (5 bases each). Trimming removed 5 bases at V and 3 bases at J, with 17 bases between. This CDR3 spans 15 amino acids. CDR3 nucleotides: TGTGCCAGCAGTCCCGGGACCAACCCCGTCTACGAGCAGTACGTC. It specifies CASSPGTNPVYEQYV.

CDR3 region: CASTKTGGEETQYF. The CDR3 DNA follows: TGCGCCAGCACCAAGACAGGGGGCGAAGAGACCCAGTACTTC. The rearrangement links TRBV10-1 to TRBJ2-5; 10 nucleotides line up with TRBD1. The germline CDR1 and CDR2 sequences are WNHNN and SYGVQD (reference sequence). V shed 7 bases and J 3 bases; nucleotides not matched to a gene: 5. The CDR3 is 14 residues long.

This clonotype was counted between two and nine times. The chain links TRBV6-2 or TRBV6-3 to TRBJ2-7, with TRBD2 identical over 8 bases. The V and J ends lost 5 bases and 2 bases, in that order; junction bases with no gene match: 5. Germline V gene data show CDR1 as MNHEY and CDR2 as SVGEGT. CDR3 length: 14 amino acids. The CDR3 sequence is CASSPPTSAYEQYF. CDR3 DNA sequence: TGTGCCAGCAGTCCGCCGACTAGCGCCTACGAGCAGTACTTC.